Shown below are 27 T cell receptor beta chains from a single sample sequenced in a study of blood T cell repertoires in COVID-19. Libraries were prepared by immunoSEQ multiplex PCR; TCRdb keeps only in-frame clonotypes and omits some of them. The sample has around 200,000 clones, around 80% seen once; the top ten hold roughly 14%. The sequenced sample consisted of peripheral blood. These receptors were obtained from a man between 50 and 59 years old who had recovered from COVID-19.

The chain uses TRBV3-1 (or the pseudogene TRBV3-2) and TRBJ1-4; D is uncertain. V was clipped by 3 bases and J by 4 bases, with 12 bases between them. CDR3 length: 15 amino acids. Germline V gene sequence: CDR1 LGHDT, CDR2 YNNKEL (reference sequence). CDR3 sequence (DNA): TGTGCCAGCAGCCACCCCCCAGGAGGTAATGAAAAACTGTTTTTT. This gives the protein CASSHPPGGNEKLFF.

The V gene is TRBV7-6, the J gene TRBJ1-5, with TRBD1 as a possible D gene (6 bases). The V gene lost 2 bases and the J gene lost 6 bases, with 8 bases spanning the gap. The germline V gene has CDR1 SGHVS and CDR2 FNYEAQ. The CDR3 sequence is 13 residues long. CDR3 DNA sequence: TGTGCCAGCAGCTTAACAGGGACTCAGCCCCAGCATTTT. Encoded protein: CASSLTGTQPQHF.

J is TRBJ2-2 and V is TRBV5-1; D gene unclear. The V gene's germline CDR1 is SGHRS and CDR2 YFSETQ. CDR3 length: 14 residues. The ends were cut back, 5 bases at V and 4 bases at J, with 12 bases in the middle. The DNA for the CDR3 is TGCGCCAGCAGACTATCTAGAATCACCGGGGAGCTGTTTTTT. Amino acids: CASRLSRITGELFF.

The chain carries TRBV19 and TRBJ2-7; a weak D match, TRBD1 (6 bases). Germline loops: CDR1 LNHDA, CDR2 SQIVND (reference sequence). Trimming stripped 3 bases from V and 2 bases from J, with 11 bases between. This CDR3 is 14 amino acids long. This CDR3 reads CASSISRGPYEQYF. The DNA of the CDR3 is TGTGCCAGTAGTATTAGCAGGGGCCCCTACGAGCAGTACTTC.

The chain joins TRBV27 to TRBJ1-1; 7 nucleotides line up with TRBD1. The CDR3 is 13 amino acids. The germline CDR1 and CDR2 sequences are MNHEY and SMNVEV (reference sequence). After removal of 9 bases from V and 0 bases from J, the junction contained 4 bases not matched to a gene. The CDR3 bases are TGTGCCAGTCACAGGGGAATGAACACTGAAGCTTTCTTT. Its translation is CASHRGMNTEAFF.

J is TRBJ1-1 and V is TRBV5-5; D remains unclear. CDR3 length equals 14 residues. Trimming cost V 2 bases and J 6 bases, with 14 bases left between them. Germline lookup yields CDR1 SGHKS and CDR2 YYEKEE (reference sequence). In DNA, the CDR3 is TGTGCCAGCAGCTTTTTGCAGGTTTTCGCTGAAGCTTTCTTT. Its protein is CASSFLQVFAEAFF.

The rearrangement links TRBV6-5 to TRBJ1-5; no firm D call. From germline, CDR1 is MNHEY and CDR2 SVGAGI. Trimming stripped 6 bases from V and 2 bases from J, with 14 bases between. This CDR3 has 15 amino acids. The CDR3 region has the DNA TGTGCCAGCAGCCCCAGACCTCGGGGCAATCAGCCCCAGCATTTT. Encoded protein: CASSPRPRGNQPQHF.

The chain couples TRBV3-1 (or the pseudogene TRBV3-2) to TRBJ2-1; TRBD2 agrees at 8 bases. CDR1 is LGHDT and CDR2 is YNNKEL in the germline V gene (reference sequence). V was clipped by 0 bases and J by 2 bases; unmatched bases: 6. CDR3 length: 17 amino acids. CDR3 in DNA: TGTGCCAGCAGCCAAGATACCCCGGGAGGGGCCTACAATGAGCAGTTCTTC. Amino acids: CASSQDTPGGAYNEQFF.

The chain joins TRBV5-1 to TRBJ1-1; 7 bases fit TRBD1. The CDR3 runs 14 residues. Germline V gene data show CDR1 as SGHRS and CDR2 as YFSETQ. V lost 0 bases to trimming and J lost 4 bases; unmatched junction nucleotides: 3. Here the CDR3 reads CASSLDRGSTEAFF. The CDR3 DNA reads as TGCGCCAGCAGCTTGGACAGGGGAAGCACTGAAGCTTTCTTT.

This clone was seen once. The V call is TRBV24-1, the J call TRBJ2-1, with 10 bases fitting TRBD1. V shed 3 bases and J 10 bases; nucleotides not matched to a gene: 5. Germline CDR1 is KGHDR and CDR2 is SFDVKD. CDR3 length: 14 amino acids. CDR3 protein: CATSDPGTGVEQFF. As DNA, the CDR3 is TGTGCCACCAGTGATCCCGGGACAGGGGTCGAGCAGTTCTTC.

The chain is built from TRBV9 and TRBJ2-7, with D perhaps matching TRBD2 (5 bases). The CDR3 is 13 amino acids. Per germline, CDR1 SGDLS and CDR2 YYNGEE. V lost 5 bases and J 3 bases, leaving 12 bases between the germline ends. The DNA of the CDR3 is TGTGCCAGCAGTAAGGACTTCAGCTACGAGCAGTACTTC. Amino acid sequence: CASSKDFSYEQYF.

The V and J genes are TRBV27 and TRBJ2-2, with 9 bases identical to TRBD1. The CDR3 extends over 17 amino acids. CDR1 and CDR2 (germline): MNHEY, SMNVEV (reference sequence). With 5 bases clipped from V and 2 bases from J, the junction kept 9 bases outside the gene matches. The CDR3 coding sequence is TGTGCCAGCAGTAACGTACGGACAGGGGTCAACACCGGGGAGCTGTTTTTT. Its protein product is CASSNVRTGVNTGELFF.

V gene TRBV7-2 combines with J gene TRBJ2-7; 13 nucleotides match TRBD2. The CDR3 loop spans 17 amino acids. Germline V gene data show CDR1 as SGHTA and CDR2 as FQGNSA. V lost 3 bases, J lost 5 bases, and 10 bases stayed unmatched. CDR3 nucleotide sequence: TGTGCCAGCAGCTTTAGACTAGCGGGGGGCCTTCTCGACGAGCAGTACTTC. Amino acid sequence: CASSFRLAGGLLDEQYF. Combining the CDR3 with reference TRBV7-2 and TRBJ2-7 gives the whole variable domain GAGVSQSPSNKVTEKGKDVELRCDPISGHTALYWYRQSLGQGLEFLIYFQGNSAPDKSGLPSDRFSAERTGGSVSTLTIQRTQQEDSAVYLCASSFRLAGGLLDEQYFGPGTRLTVT.

The chain has TRBV10-3 and TRBJ2-3; the match to TRBD2 covers 7 bases. The CDR3 totals 12 residues. The trim removed 8 bases at V and 6 bases at J, leaving 5 bases unmatched. CDR1 and CDR2 (germline): ENHRY, SYGVKD. The CDR3 sequence is CAIAQGGDTQYF. DNA for the CDR3: TGTGCCATCGCGCAGGGAGGGGATACGCAGTATTTT.

Notes on this clone: In the same sample, other DNA sequences code for this CDR3. CDR3 nucleotide sequence: TGTGCCAGCAGTTACTCATCCGATCAGCCCCAGCATTTT. Protein sequence: CASSYSSDQPQHF. The chain combines TRBV6-5 with TRBJ1-5; D remains ambiguous. V gave up 0 bases and J gave up 5 bases, with 5 bases separating them. From germline, CDR1 is MNHEY and CDR2 SVGAGI. CDR3 length: 13 residues.

The chain uses TRBV7-3 and TRBJ2-1; tentative D call: TRBD2 (6 bases). This CDR3 contains 16 residues. CDR1 and CDR2 (germline): SGHTA, FQGTGA. V lost 0 bases to trimming and J lost 2 bases, with 11 bases between them. As DNA, the CDR3 is TGTGCCAGCAGCTTAACCCTAGCGATAACCTACAATGAGCAGTTCTTC. Amino acid sequence: CASSLTLAITYNEQFF. Looking up the rest from reference TRBV7-3 and TRBJ2-1 gives the full variable domain: GAGVSQTPSNKVTEKGKYVELRCDPISGHTALYWYRQSLGQGPEFLIYFQGTGAADDSGLPNDRFFAVRPEGSVSTLKIQRTERGDSAVYLCASSLTLAITYNEQFFGPGTRLTVL.

The gene calls are TRBV7-7 and TRBJ2-2; no clear D gene. Trimming removed 1 base at V and 1 base at J, with 4 bases between. CDR3 length: 14 residues. Germline loops: CDR1 SSHAT, CDR2 FNYEAQ (reference sequence). The CDR3 loop is CASSLGQNTGELFF. CDR3 coding DNA: TGTGCCAGCAGCTTAGGTCAGAACACCGGGGAGCTGTTTTTT. The full variable domain, rest sourced from reference TRBV7-7 and TRBJ2-2, is GAGVSQSPRYKVTKRGQDVTLRCDPISSHATLYWYQQALGQGPEFLTYFNYEAQPDKSGLPSDRFSAERPEGSISTLTIQRTEQRDSAMYRCASSLGQNTGELFFGEGSRLTVL.

The V and J genes are TRBV10-2 and TRBJ1-2; no clear D gene. There are 13 residues in the CDR3. V was shortened by 5 bases and J by 0 bases, with 7 bases between the two germline ends. The germline V gene has CDR1 WSHSY and CDR2 SAAADI. The CDR3 reads CASSPETNYGYTF. CDR3 DNA sequence: TGCGCCAGCAGTCCAGAAACTAACTATGGCTACACCTTC.

The V call is TRBV9, the J call TRBJ2-3; D gene ambiguous. The CDR3 has 15 amino acids. Germline-derived CDR1 and CDR2 are SGDLS and YYNGEE. V was shortened by 3 bases and J by 2 bases, with 13 bases between the two germline ends. The CDR3 bases are TGTGCCAGCAGCGCTAACCCATACTCCACAGATACGCAGTATTTT. Amino acid sequence: CASSANPYSTDTQYF.

J is TRBJ2-7 and V is TRBV28; D perhaps matches TRBD1 (5 bases). Between the trimmed V and J ends, which lost 3 bases and 1 base, there was a span of 10 bases. The germline V gene encodes CDR1 MDHEN and CDR2 SYDVKM. This CDR3 comprises 14 residues. The CDR3 nucleotides read TGTGCCAGCAGTTTTGGGGCAGAATCCTACGAGCAGTACTTC. It is translated as CASSFGAESYEQYF.

This chain uses TRBV7-9 with TRBJ2-2; weak D call: TRBD2 (6 bases). Germline V gene sequence: CDR1 SEHNR, CDR2 FQNEAQ (reference sequence). CDR3 length: 12 residues. V dropped 5 bases and J dropped 5 bases, with 6 bases sitting between them. For the CDR3, the DNA is TGTGCCAGCAGCGCGGGAACCGGGGAGCTGTTTTTT. Its protein is CASSAGTGELFF.

The genes are TRBV11-2 and TRBJ2-3, with TRBD2 matching over 16 bases. The J segment lost 4 bases and the V segment lost 3 bases, leaving 4 bases of the junction unmatched. The CDR3 is 17 amino acids. CDR1 is SGHAT and CDR2 is FQNNGV in the germline V gene. CDR3 sequence reads: CASSLGLAGGYPDTQYF. The CDR3 DNA reads TGTGCCAGCAGCTTGGGACTAGCGGGAGGGTACCCAGATACGCAGTATTTT. Drawing the rest from reference TRBV11-2 and TRBJ2-3, the complete variable domain is EAGVAQSPRYKIIEKRQSVAFWCNPISGHATLYWYQQILGQGPKLLIQFQNNGVVDDSQLPKDRFSAERLKGVDSTLKIQPAKLEDSAVYLCASSLGLAGGYPDTQYFGPGTRLTVL.

This clone is a singleton in its sample. The chain employs TRBV10-3 and TRBJ2-7; 13 bases match TRBD2. Losses at the gene ends were 6 bases for V and 2 bases for J; bases not matched to a gene: 4. Germline assignment: CDR1 ENHRY and CDR2 SYGVKD. This CDR3 is built from 15 residues. CDR3: CAISTGLAGTYEQYF. In DNA form, the CDR3 reads TGTGCCATCAGCACGGGACTAGCGGGGACCTACGAGCAGTACTTC.

V usage is TRBV27 and J usage is TRBJ2-6; 7 nucleotides line up with TRBD1. With 3 bases clipped from V and 2 bases from J, the junction kept 1 base outside the gene matches. The CDR3 is 15 residues long. CDR1 MNHEY and CDR2 SMNVEV come from the germline V gene (reference sequence). The CDR3 DNA reads as TGTGCCAGCAGTTTTGGGACAGCTGGGGCCAACGTCCTGACTTTC. Protein sequence: CASSFGTAGANVLTF.

V gene TRBV30 combines with J gene TRBJ2-1, with 7 positions matching TRBD2. Germline lookup yields CDR1 GTSNPN and CDR2 SVGIG (reference sequence). After removal of 0 bases from V and 9 bases from J, the junction contained 11 bases not matched to a gene. CDR3 length: 15 amino acids. Written as DNA, the CDR3 is TGTGCCTGGAGTGTACGCGGGGGAGGGCCTGGTGAGCAGTTCTTC. Translation: CAWSVRGGGPGEQFF.

This clone was recorded a few times. V usage is TRBV28 and J usage is TRBJ2-1; 8 nucleotides match TRBD1. The V segment lost 5 bases and the J segment 6 bases; nucleotides outside the gene matches: 9. The CDR3 length is 15 residues. Per germline, CDR1 MDHEN and CDR2 SYDVKM. DNA of the CDR3: TGTGCCAGCAGTACCTGGGACAGGTCCAGCAATGAGCAGTTCTTC. Residues: CASSTWDRSSNEQFF.

The chain is built from TRBV9 and TRBJ2-5; 7 bases fit TRBD2. The ends lost 1 base at V and 1 base at J; junction bases unmatched: 4. Germline assignment: CDR1 SGDLS and CDR2 YYNGEE. The CDR3 contains 15 residues. The CDR3 coding sequence is TGTGCCAGCAGCGTACAAGCGGGGCCCCAAGAGACCCAGTACTTC. Protein sequence: CASSVQAGPQETQYF.